A few counts support the clone carrying this T cell receptor beta chain. The CDR3 runs to 14 residues. Trimming removed 4 bases from V and 5 bases from J, with 14 bases in between. CDR1 is SGHTA, CDR2 FQGNSA, per germline. Cohort placement rested on clinical history that participants reported themselves. This entry is derived from a study of blood T cell repertoires in COVID-19. Study context: Nucleic acid was either cDNA or gDNA, and it came from T cells, B-cell-depleted T cells, or PBMCs.

Assay used: immunoSEQ multiplex PCR; TCRdb lists only in-frame clones, some missing. The table records about 150,000 clones, 84% of them present only once. The clonotype originates from a man aged 45-65 years who had recovered from COVID-19. Sequencing input: PBMCs or T cells enriched from blood (not recorded which). The chain employs TRBV7-2 and TRBJ2-5; D is perhaps TRBD2 (5 bases). The CDR3 region has the DNA TGTGCCAGCAGCTCCCCCGGGGTTAGGGAGACCCAGTACTTC. Protein product: CASSSPGVRETQYF.